Below are 32 T cell receptor beta chains sequenced from a single sample in a study of blood T cell repertoires in COVID-19. Produced via immunoSEQ multiplex PCR; TCRdb's table is partial and in-frame only. The sample contains approximately 220,000 clones, about 80% of which appear only once. The sequenced sample consisted of PBMCs or T cells enriched from blood (not recorded which). These receptors were taken from a woman aged 45-65 years who had been exposed to COVID-19.

V is TRBV24-1 and J is TRBJ1-2; D not certain. CDR3 length equals 13 residues. Per the germline V gene, CDR1 is KGHDR and CDR2 is SFDVKD. Trimming stripped 4 bases from V and 7 bases from J, with 12 bases between. This CDR3 is CATSEVGESGYTF. The DNA for the CDR3 is TGTGCCACCAGTGAGGTGGGAGAGTCTGGCTACACCTTC.

The rearrangement links TRBV15 to TRBJ1-1; 7 bases are shared with TRBD1. Germline lookup yields CDR1 LNHNV and CDR2 YYDKDF (reference sequence). After removal of 1 base from V and 10 bases from J, the junction contained 3 bases not matched to a gene. The length of the CDR3 is 12 residues. This chain's CDR3 is CATSRAQGGAFF. The CDR3 nucleotides read TGTGCCACCAGCAGAGCCCAGGGGGGAGCTTTCTTT.

The chain employs TRBV28 and TRBJ1-2; 9 bases are a match to TRBD1. Germline V gene lookup returns CDR1 MDHEN and CDR2 SYDVKM. V shed 6 bases and J 3 bases; nucleotides not matched to a gene: 11. This CDR3 is 16 amino acids long. In DNA, the CDR3 is TGTGCCAGCAGCCGGGACAGGGTTATTTTCGACTATGGCTACACCTTC. This encodes CASSRDRVIFDYGYTF.

V gene TRBV6-2 or TRBV6-3 combines with J gene TRBJ2-5; D may match TRBD1 or TRBD2 (7 bases each). In germline, CDR1 is MNHEY, CDR2 SVGEGT. V lost 7 bases to trimming and J lost 2 bases, with 14 bases between them. The length of the CDR3 is 14 residues. CDR3 in DNA: TGTGCCAGCACCCCAGGGGGGGGACAAGAGACCCAGTACTTC. It specifies CASTPGGGQETQYF.

The chain has TRBV7-2 and TRBJ2-3, with D tentatively TRBD2 (5 bases). Germline CDR1 SGHTA, CDR2 FQGNSA. The germline V and J ends were trimmed by 7 bases and 7 bases, with 15 bases remaining between them. This CDR3 is 13 amino acids long. This CDR3 is CASTNPPGNTQYF. CDR3 nucleotides: TGTGCCAGCACCAACCCCCCGGGAAATACGCAGTATTTT.

The chain uses TRBV29-1 and TRBJ1-2; weak D call: TRBD1 (6 bases). Germline CDR1 and CDR2: SQVTM and ANQGSEA. V lost 4 bases and J 8 bases, leaving 17 bases between the germline ends. This CDR3 comprises 13 residues. The CDR3 loop reads CSVGTAKVSGYTF. DNA for the CDR3: TGCAGCGTTGGGACAGCCAAAGTATCGGGCTACACCTTC.

The V call is TRBV11-3, the J call TRBJ1-6; the match to TRBD1 covers 7 bases. The CDR3 has 13 amino acids. CDR1 is SGHNT, CDR2 YENEEA, per germline. The ends lost 8 bases at V and 9 bases at J; junction bases unmatched: 7. The DNA for the CDR3 is TGTGCCAGCTCCACAGGGGTGACTTCACCCCTCCACTTT. It encodes CASSTGVTSPLHF.

The rearrangement links TRBV30 to TRBJ2-3; TRBD1 aligns across 10 bases. Germline assignment: CDR1 GTSNPN and CDR2 SVGIG (reference sequence). The V and J ends lost 2 bases and 4 bases, in that order; junction bases with no gene match: 6. This CDR3 has 15 amino acids. CDR3 in DNA: TGTGCCTGGAGTCCCACCGGGACAGGGGCAGATACGCAGTATTTT. Translating it yields CAWSPTGTGADTQYF.

About this clone itself: One end of the junction does not line up with germline, which may come from a read error. This chain connects TRBV18 to TRBJ2-7; the match to TRBD2 covers 12 bases. The germline V gene encodes CDR1 KGHSH and CDR2 LQKENI. The CDR3 covers 19 residues. CDR3 region: CASSPRDNIGLAGSYEQYF. DNA for the CDR3: TGTGCCAGCTCGCCACGGGACAATATCGGACTAGCGGGGTCCTACGAGCAGTACTTC.

The genes are TRBV30 and TRBJ2-5; possibly TRBD2 for D (5 bases). V gave up 3 bases and J gave up 8 bases, with 13 bases separating them. This CDR3 is 12 amino acids long. Germline CDR1 GTSNPN, CDR2 SVGIG (reference sequence). The DNA for the CDR3 is TGTGCCTGGAGCCTAGCTAGGGAAACCCAGTACTTC. This gives the protein CAWSLARETQYF.

The gene calls are TRBV2 and TRBJ2-3; TRBD2 is a possible D gene (7 bases). This CDR3 region has 14 residues. Per germline, CDR1 SNHLY and CDR2 FYNNEI. V lost 3 bases and J 4 bases, leaving 11 bases between the germline ends. CDR3 in DNA: TGTGCCAGCAGTGACCAGGGGAGGGCAGATACGCAGTATTTT. Translated, it gives CASSDQGRADTQYF.

As regards this clone: Distinct nucleotide sequences in the sample also encode this CDR3. V usage is TRBV5-1 and J usage is TRBJ1-2; TRBD1 might be the D (5 bases). This CDR3 is built from 13 residues. Germline CDR1 and CDR2: SGHRS and YFSETQ. V lost 4 bases, J lost 5 bases, and 12 bases lay in between. CDR3 DNA: TGCGCCAGCAGCCTGGACGGGGGGTATGGCTACACCTTC. Encoded protein: CASSLDGGYGYTF.

This clone was observed a few times. The J gene is TRBJ2-1, the V gene TRBV19; TRBD2 matches at 7 bases. Unmatched junction bases numbered 10, after V lost 2 bases and J lost 0 bases. This CDR3 comprises 18 residues. CDR1 and CDR2 from the germline V gene are LNHDA and SQIVND (reference sequence). The DNA of the CDR3 is TGTGCCAGTAGTATACCTTCTAGCGGCGGGAGCTCCTACAATGAGCAGTTCTTC. Translation: CASSIPSSGGSSYNEQFF. Using reference TRBV19 and TRBJ2-1 for the parts outside the CDR3, the full variable domain is DGGITQSPKYLFRKEGQNVTLSCEQNLNHDAMYWYRQDPGQGLRLIYYSQIVNDFQKGDIAEGYSVSREKKESFPLTVTSAQKNPTAFYLCASSIPSSGGSSYNEQFFGPGTRLTVL.

This chain uses TRBV11-2 with TRBJ2-7; 12 nucleotides match TRBD1. This CDR3 comprises 18 residues. Germline loops: CDR1 SGHAT, CDR2 FQNNGV. Trimming cost V 1 base and J 1 base; bases outside gene matches: 8. CDR3 protein: CASSLVGTGGSGSYEQYF. CDR3 DNA: TGTGCCAGCAGCTTAGTTGGGACAGGGGGCTCTGGATCCTACGAGCAGTACTTC. Drawing the rest from reference TRBV11-2 and TRBJ2-7, the complete variable domain is EAGVAQSPRYKIIEKRQSVAFWCNPISGHATLYWYQQILGQGPKLLIQFQNNGVVDDSQLPKDRFSAERLKGVDSTLKIQPAKLEDSAVYLCASSLVGTGGSGSYEQYFGPGTRLTVT.

The CDR3 DNA follows: TGTGCCAGCAGTGCAACCTACCACCCCAACGAGCAGTACTTC. Translated, it gives CASSATYHPNEQYF. The chain uses TRBV25-1 and TRBJ2-7; unclear D gene. V was shortened by 4 bases and J by 5 bases, with 15 bases between the two germline ends. The germline CDR1 and CDR2 sequences are MGHDK and SYGVNS. This CDR3 is built from 14 residues.

The rearrangement joins TRBV10-1 to TRBJ1-1; D might be TRBD1 (6 bases). Trimming removed 2 bases from V and 1 base from J, with 8 bases in between. The germline CDR1 and CDR2 sequences are WNHNN and SYGVQD (reference sequence). The CDR3 covers 14 residues. The CDR3 spells CASSEDRSNTEAFF. In DNA form, the CDR3 reads TGCGCCAGCAGTGAGGACAGGTCGAACACTGAAGCTTTCTTT.

The CDR3 nucleotides are TGCAGCGATCGGGACAGGGGGGGGAACACTGAAGCTTTCTTT. Translated, it gives CSDRDRGGNTEAFF. The J gene is TRBJ1-1, the V gene TRBV29-1, with 11 bases fitting TRBD1. V trimming: 7 bases; J trimming: 1 base; junction bases outside the gene matches: 5. Germline CDR1 reads SQVTM; CDR2 reads ANQGSEA. This CDR3 comprises 14 residues.

The V gene is TRBV2, the J gene TRBJ2-3; 8 positions match TRBD2. J gave up 4 bases and V 10 bases, and 10 bases lay outside the gene matches. The CDR3 consists of 14 residues. Germline CDR1 and CDR2: SNHLY and FYNNEI. Written as DNA, the CDR3 is TGTGCCACCTCATCGGGGGGGGTTTCAGATACGCAGTATTTT. Translated, it gives CATSSGGVSDTQYF.

This chain joins TRBV19 and TRBJ2-1, with 9 bases aligning to TRBD1. V shed 9 bases, J shed 7 bases, and the junction held 13 bases outside the gene matches. The CDR3 runs 15 residues. CDR1 LNHDA and CDR2 SQIVND come from the germline V gene (reference sequence). In DNA, the CDR3 is TGTGCCAGCACAACCCCGGGACAGGGATCGAATGAGCAGTTCTTC. Its protein is CASTTPGQGSNEQFF.

The genes are TRBV6-2 or TRBV6-3 and TRBJ2-2, with a weak D call TRBD2 (5 bases). This CDR3 contains 17 residues. CDR1 and CDR2 (germline): MNHEY, SVGEGT. V was pared by 0 bases and J by 1 base, with 12 bases between. The CDR3: CASSYSWGRGNTGELFF. In DNA, the CDR3 is TGTGCCAGCAGTTACTCTTGGGGTCGGGGGAACACCGGGGAGCTGTTTTTT.

This chain links TRBV11-1 with TRBJ1-1; 7 nucleotides align to TRBD1. The length of the CDR3 is 15 residues. Germline V gene data show CDR1 as SGHAT and CDR2 as FQDESV (reference sequence). J gave up 1 base and V 5 bases, and 7 bases lay outside the gene matches. This chain's CDR3 is CASSVLTGSNTEAFF. The CDR3 DNA follows: TGTGCCAGCAGCGTTCTGACAGGGTCGAACACTGAAGCTTTCTTT.

The chain combines TRBV6-5 with TRBJ2-7, with D perhaps matching TRBD1 (7 bases). The CDR3 extends over 15 amino acids. V lost 6 bases, J lost 3 bases, and 18 bases lay in between. Germline V gene data show CDR1 as MNHEY and CDR2 as SVGAGI. The chain's CDR3 is CASRPAGGTFYEQYF. The CDR3 bases are TGTGCCAGCAGACCTGCAGGGGGGACGTTCTACGAGCAGTACTTC.

This clone was seen only once. The chain employs TRBV7-2 and TRBJ1-4; a weak D match, TRBD1 (6 bases). CDR1 and CDR2 from the germline V gene are SGHTA and FQGNSA. This CDR3 is built from 15 residues. V was trimmed by 3 bases and J by 5 bases, leaving 13 bases between them. DNA of the CDR3: TGTGCCAGCAGCTTGACAGGAACCAACAATGAAAAACTGTTTTTT. It yields the protein CASSLTGTNNEKLFF.

Written as DNA, the CDR3 is TGCGCCAGCAGCTACAGGGTGAACACTGAAGCTTTCTTT. Translated, it gives CASSYRVNTEAFF. The chain links TRBV5-1 to TRBJ1-1, with a possible D match to TRBD1 (6 bases). The CDR3 has 13 amino acids. V shed 3 bases and J shed 0 bases, with 6 bases lying between them. Germline CDR1 is SGHRS and CDR2 is YFSETQ.

The rearrangement uses TRBV19 and TRBJ2-1; 7 bases align to TRBD2. Trimming removed 2 bases from V and 6 bases from J; junction bases left unmatched: 10. CDR1 LNHDA and CDR2 SQIVND come from the germline V gene (reference sequence). The CDR3 is 16 amino acids. As DNA, the CDR3 is TGTGCCAGTAGTATATTAGGGTGGGGGGGAGCCAATGAGCAGTTCTTC. Translated: CASSILGWGGANEQFF.

In this sample, this clone turned up once. V is TRBV10-2 and J is TRBJ1-5; D ambiguous. This CDR3 is 13 amino acids long. Germline lookup yields CDR1 WSHSY and CDR2 SAAADI. V dropped 6 bases and J dropped 4 bases, with 10 bases sitting between them. The CDR3 coding sequence is TGCGCCAGCAGATTTGAGCTAAATCAGCCCCAGCATTTT. Translation: CASRFELNQPQHF.

The chain has TRBV6-5 and TRBJ1-3, with a possible D match to TRBD1 (5 bases). The CDR3 has 14 amino acids. Germline CDR1 MNHEY, CDR2 SVGAGI. V was cut by 8 bases and J by 0 bases, with 11 bases left in between. The CDR3 region has the DNA TGTGCCAGCGGAGACAGAAGCTCTGGAAACACCATATATTTT. This translates into CASGDRSSGNTIYF.

This clone was counted between two and nine times. The chain joins TRBV24-1 to TRBJ2-5; 9 bases fit TRBD1. The J segment lost 5 bases and the V segment lost 3 bases, leaving 9 bases of the junction unmatched. The germline V gene encodes CDR1 KGHDR and CDR2 SFDVKD. This CDR3 comprises 16 residues. The chain's CDR3 is CATSDQRQGGRETQYF. CDR3 bases: TGTGCCACCAGTGATCAAAGACAGGGGGGTCGTGAGACCCAGTACTTC.

The chain joins TRBV5-6 to TRBJ1-1; tentatively, D is TRBD1 (5 bases). The CDR3 is 12 amino acids. Germline assignment: CDR1 SGHDT and CDR2 YYEEEE. The V and J ends lost 4 bases and 7 bases respectively, with 11 bases between them. The CDR3 sequence: CASSGWGDEAFF. DNA for the CDR3: TGTGCCAGCAGCGGTTGGGGGGATGAAGCTTTCTTT.

The chain is built from TRBV2 and TRBJ2-7; 10 positions agree with TRBD1. The CDR3 length is 16 residues. Germline-derived CDR1 and CDR2 are SNHLY and FYNNEI. V trimming: 4 bases; J trimming: 9 bases; junction bases outside the gene matches: 15. CDR3 residues: CASSVPGTGAPQRQYF. For the CDR3, the DNA is TGTGCCAGCAGTGTCCCCGGGACAGGGGCCCCCCAGCGGCAGTACTTC.

The chain is built from TRBV20-1 and TRBJ2-2; D is perhaps TRBD1 (6 bases). Between the trimmed V and J ends, which lost 3 bases and 2 bases, there was a span of 10 bases. This CDR3 is 14 amino acids long. Germline V gene lookup returns CDR1 DFQATT and CDR2 SNEGSKA (reference sequence). CDR3: CSASGTRNTGELFF. The CDR3 DNA reads as TGCAGTGCTAGTGGGACACGTAACACCGGGGAGCTGTTTTTT.

This chain joins TRBV28 and TRBJ1-1, with a tentative D call TRBD1 (5 bases). CDR1 and CDR2 from the germline V gene are MDHEN and SYDVKM. CDR3 size: 15 residues. The V end was cut by 6 bases, the J end by 1 base, with 15 bases between. CDR3 residues: CASSPARGGNTEAFF. The CDR3 coding sequence is TGTGCCAGCAGCCCGGCCCGGGGGGGGAACACTGAAGCTTTCTTT.